A single sample is the source of the 23 T cell receptor beta chains below, sequenced in a study of blood T cell repertoires in COVID-19. The protocol was immunoSEQ multiplex PCR, while the TCRdb copy is restricted to in-frame clones and leaves out a portion. The table shows about 36,000 clones, with approximately 78% occurring only once. Sequenced material: peripheral blood. Source of these receptors: a man aged 55 to 70 with acute or convalescent COVID-19.

In DNA form, the CDR3 reads TGTGCCAGCAGCTTGGGGGCGCAAGAGACCCAGTACTTC. This translates into CASSLGAQETQYF. This chain links TRBV5-4 with TRBJ2-5; no clear D gene. Germline values: CDR1 SGHNT, CDR2 YYREEE (reference sequence). This CDR3 comprises 13 residues. V dropped 0 bases and J dropped 2 bases, with 5 bases sitting between them.

The chain employs TRBV4-2 and TRBJ2-1; the match to TRBD2 covers 10 bases. From germline, CDR1 is LGHNA and CDR2 YNFKEQ. V shed 1 base and J 9 bases; nucleotides not matched to a gene: 9. The CDR3 consists of 16 residues. Here the CDR3 DNA reads TGTGCCAGCAGCCAAGGGCACCTAGCGGGAGTCTCTGAGCAGTTCTTC. This gives the protein CASSQGHLAGVSEQFF.

The chain combines TRBV27 with TRBJ1-5; TRBD1 aligns across 7 bases. The germline V gene has CDR1 MNHEY and CDR2 SMNVEV (reference sequence). The CDR3 extends over 15 amino acids. J lost 3 bases, V lost 4 bases, and 6 bases had no gene match. Here the CDR3 DNA reads TGTGCCAGCAGTTCCCAGACAGGGAACAATCAGCCCCAGCATTTT. Amino acid sequence: CASSSQTGNNQPQHF.

This clone was observed a single time. The chain couples TRBV19 to TRBJ2-1; D may be TRBD2 (6 bases). The CDR3 totals 13 residues. The V gene lost 4 bases and the J gene lost 4 bases, with 8 bases spanning the gap. The germline V gene encodes CDR1 LNHDA and CDR2 SQIVND (reference sequence). As DNA, the CDR3 is TGTGCCAGTAGTAAGGGACTTTACAATGAGCAGTTCTTC. Protein sequence: CASSKGLYNEQFF.

The chain uses TRBV27 and TRBJ1-3; the D gene is possibly TRBD1 (6 bases). Germline loops: CDR1 MNHEY, CDR2 SMNVEV (reference sequence). This CDR3 contains 15 residues. Deletions cut 3 bases from V and 4 bases from J, with 13 bases between. The CDR3 loop reads CASSFRSGAGNTIYF. The DNA of the CDR3 is TGTGCCAGCAGTTTTAGGTCAGGGGCCGGAAACACCATATATTTT.

To note about this clone: Other DNA sequences of this sample code for an identical CDR3. This sequence joins TRBV5-1 and TRBJ2-7; tentative D call: TRBD1 (5 bases). V was trimmed by 4 bases and J by 3 bases, leaving 8 bases between them. CDR1 and CDR2 (germline): SGHRS, YFSETQ. This CDR3 is built from 12 residues. Here the CDR3 DNA reads TGCGCCAGCAGCGTGCAGGGCTACGAGCAGTACTTC. Translation gives CASSVQGYEQYF.

The table lists this clone with a few counts. This chain uses TRBV7-8 with TRBJ2-1; a weak D match, TRBD2 (5 bases). Trimming took 1 base from V and 12 from J, leaving 10 bases between them. Germline V gives CDR1 SGHVS, CDR2 FQNEAQ. CDR3 length: 12 residues. Here the CDR3 reads CASSLGLGMQFF. In nucleotides, the CDR3 is TGTGCCAGCAGCTTAGGTCTCGGGATGCAGTTCTTC.

This clone showed up many times. This chain connects TRBV6-1 to TRBJ2-1; D unresolved. The CDR3 extends over 13 amino acids. Per the germline V gene, CDR1 is MNHNS and CDR2 is SASEGT. The V and J ends lost 3 bases and 4 bases respectively, with 7 bases between them. The CDR3 region has the DNA TGTGCCAGCAGTGATGGGCTATACAATGAGCAGTTCTTC. As protein: CASSDGLYNEQFF.

J is TRBJ1-6 and V is TRBV9; possible D gene TRBD1, 6 bases. CDR3 size: 14 residues. Germline lookup yields CDR1 SGDLS and CDR2 YYNGEE. V lost 4 bases, J lost 10 bases, and 15 bases lay in between. CDR3 in amino acids: CASSTRTEGSPLHF. As DNA, the CDR3 is TGTGCCAGCAGCACACGGACAGAAGGCTCACCCCTCCACTTT.

V is TRBV2 and J is TRBJ1-4, with D maybe TRBD1 (6 bases). The CDR3 covers 15 residues. Germline CDR1 reads SNHLY; CDR2 reads FYNNEI. Trimming cost V 6 bases and J 0 bases, with 11 bases left between them. The CDR3 region has the DNA TGTGCCAGCAGCCGGGACACCTCAACTAATGAAAAACTGTTTTTT. Its translation is CASSRDTSTNEKLFF.

V gene TRBV6-4 combines with J gene TRBJ2-1, with D perhaps matching TRBD2 (5 bases). The CDR3 runs 17 residues. V shed 0 bases and J shed 0 bases, with 12 bases lying between them. Germline CDR1 and CDR2: MRHNA and SNTAGT. In DNA form, the CDR3 reads TGTGCCAGCAGTGACTCCGGACTGCCTTACTCCTACAATGAGCAGTTCTTC. It translates to CASSDSGLPYSYNEQFF.

The genes are TRBV6-1 and TRBJ1-3, with D possibly TRBD1 on 6 matching bases. The germline CDR1 and CDR2 sequences are MNHNS and SASEGT. The CDR3 runs 17 residues. With 4 bases removed from V and 1 base from J, the gap between germline ends came to 17 bases. CDR3 DNA: TGTGCCAGCAGTGGTTTGGTGGGGACACTTTCTGGAAACACCATATATTTT. As protein: CASSGLVGTLSGNTIYF.

The chain combines TRBV23-1 with TRBJ2-7; D is unclear. TRBV23-1 is sorted into the ORF group, with uncertain function. This CDR3 is built from 10 residues. The V gene lost 6 bases and the J gene lost 3 bases, with 3 bases spanning the gap. CDR3 protein: CASSSYEQYF. The CDR3 DNA is TGCGCCAGCAGCAGCTACGAGCAGTACTTC.

Here the CDR3 DNA reads TGTGCCAGCAGCATTCGAGCAGGCTCGTACGAGCAGTACTTC. Translation gives CASSIRAGSYEQYF. The chain joins TRBV7-9 to TRBJ2-7; D remains unclear. The CDR3 runs to 14 residues. Germline V lookup: CDR1 SEHNR, CDR2 FQNEAQ (reference sequence). Trimming cost V 5 bases and J 4 bases, with 15 bases left between them.

The chain has TRBV11-2 and TRBJ2-1; 10 bases are shared with TRBD1. V shed 2 bases and J 10 bases; nucleotides not matched to a gene: 2. The CDR3 is made up of 13 amino acids. Germline V lookup: CDR1 SGHAT, CDR2 FQNNGV. Written as DNA, the CDR3 is TGTGCCAGCAGCTTAACGGACAGGGGGGAGCAGTTCTTC. The encoded protein is CASSLTDRGEQFF.

In regard to this clone: Because the CDR3's place on the DNA is in doubt, the DNA is left out and the CDR3 is given as listed by TCRdb. The rearrangement uses TRBV6-6 and TRBJ2-2; TRBD1 reflects the table's D call only, with no check against the DNA. The CDR3 extends over 17 residues, inclusive of both ends. Per the germline V gene, CDR1 is MNHNY and CDR2 is SVGAGI (reference sequence). CDR3 sequence: CASSPDRGIFRFGELFF.

The chain is built from TRBV28 and TRBJ2-5, with unresolved D. Between the trimmed V and J ends, which lost 2 bases and 0 bases, there was a span of 10 bases. CDR1 is MDHEN and CDR2 is SYDVKM in the germline V gene. The CDR3 extends over 15 amino acids. The CDR3 loop is CASSLTLGYQETQYF. Here the CDR3 DNA reads TGTGCCAGCAGTTTAACGCTCGGGTACCAAGAGACCCAGTACTTC.

The chain uses TRBV9 and TRBJ1-5; D possibly corresponds to TRBD1 (6 bases). The CDR3 sequence is 15 residues long. V lost 5 bases to trimming and J lost 6 bases, with 18 bases between them. The germline gives CDR1 SGDLS, CDR2 YYNGEE. CDR3 in DNA: TGTGCCAGCAGTTTTGGAGGGGGGGAGCGTCAGCCCCAGCATTTT. Protein product: CASSFGGGERQPQHF.

The chain uses TRBV4-3 and TRBJ2-4; D may be TRBD2 (7 bases). Germline CDR1 and CDR2: LGHNA and YSLEER. This CDR3 has 15 residues. The V and J ends lost 4 bases and 7 bases respectively, with 17 bases between them. DNA of the CDR3: TGCGCCAGCAGCCCCTTTGGGGGGGGCATGAACATTCAGTACTTC. It yields the protein CASSPFGGGMNIQYF.

The CDR3 loop reads CAIGGAGELFF. Here the CDR3 DNA reads TGTGCCATCGGGGGGGCAGGGGAGCTGTTTTTT. This sequence joins TRBV10-3 and TRBJ2-2, with D possibly TRBD2 on 7 matching bases. The V end lost 8 bases, the J end lost 8 bases, and 9 bases lay between the germline ends. There are 11 residues in the CDR3. CDR1 ENHRY and CDR2 SYGVKD come from the germline V gene.

This sequence joins TRBV5-1 and TRBJ2-2; TRBD2 matches 11 bases. The germline gives CDR1 SGHRS, CDR2 YFSETQ. CDR3 length equals 16 residues. J was trimmed by 4 bases and V by 4 bases; bases with no gene match: 6. The CDR3 bases are TGCGCCAGCAGCCCTCATAGCGGGAGGGGCACCGGGGAGCTGTTTTTT. Protein sequence: CASSPHSGRGTGELFF.

The rearrangement uses TRBV24-1 and TRBJ1-4; possibly TRBD1 for D (6 bases). Germline V lookup: CDR1 KGHDR, CDR2 SFDVKD. V was trimmed by 4 bases and J by 13 bases, leaving 12 bases between them. This CDR3 has 12 residues. In DNA form, the CDR3 reads TGTGCCACCAGTGACCTCGACAGGCGACTGTTTTTT. It specifies CATSDLDRRLFF.

CDR3 region: CASSLGGYEQYF. CDR3 bases: TGCGCCAGCAGCTTGGGAGGCTACGAGCAGTACTTC. This sequence joins TRBV5-1 and TRBJ2-7; D call uncertain. The germline V gene encodes CDR1 SGHRS and CDR2 YFSETQ. The CDR3 covers 12 residues. V was shortened by 0 bases and J by 3 bases, with 4 bases between the two germline ends.